This T cell receptor (beta chain) was captured in a study of T cell responses to AZD1222 COVID-19 vaccine. This clone was recorded a few times. Measured with immunoSEQ multiplex PCR; TCRdb has only the in-frame clones, and not every one. The sample lists about 140,000 clones; more than 75% were seen once. Per the germline V gene, CDR1 is SGHRS and CDR2 is YFSETQ. The germline V and J ends were trimmed by 3 bases and 2 bases, with 6 bases remaining between them. The CDR3 spans 13 residues. The TCR sequence derives from an adult who received the AZD1222 COVID-19 vaccine. The rearrangement uses TRBV5-1 and TRBJ2-1; D not certain. This specimen consisted of peripheral blood, obtained 28 days after the second AZD1222 dose. The CDR3 is CASSSDAYNEQFF. In DNA, the CDR3 is TGCGCCAGCAGCTCGGACGCCTACAATGAGCAGTTCTTC.